This T cell receptor (beta chain) was documented in a study of CD8+ T cells in alopecia areata. As the sequencing template, cDNA was produced by extracting RNA and reverse transcribing it. Measured with immunoSEQ multiplex PCR; TCRdb has only the in-frame clones, and not every one. The sample lists around 200,000 clones; under 60% were seen once. CDR1 and CDR2 from the germline V gene are SQVTM and ANQGSEA. Trimming took 4 bases from V and 0 from J, leaving 6 bases between them. The CDR3 extends over 13 amino acids. Treatment here: oral pan-JAK inhibitor, 5-10 mg twice daily. This specimen was CD8+ T cells sorted from blood, taken at week 24, from a patient treated with tofacitinib. The J gene is TRBJ2-2, the V gene TRBV29-1; D unclear. This TCR was sampled from a human donor with alopecia areata. CDR3 DNA: TGCAGCGTTGTACGTTCGAACACCGGGGAGCTGTTTTTT. The encoded protein is CSVVRSNTGELFF.